This TCR beta chain originates from a study of blood T cell repertoires in COVID-19. Study summary: Nucleic acid was either cDNA or gDNA, and it came from T cells, B-cell-depleted T cells, or PBMCs.

This clone was seen a few times. In the original processing: From reference gene primer amplification, estimates of nucleated cell counts were derived. Data came from immunoSEQ multiplex PCR; TCRdb stores just in-frame clones and leaves some out. That table is the source of V, J and clone size, and D and trimming were worked out from the DNA. Counted here are 70,000 or so clones, about nine tenths occurring once; the ten biggest clones make up approximately 9.1%. This clonotype was sampled from a human donor in a cohort sampled during active COVID-19. The sequenced material came from peripheral blood.

CDR3 region: CASSPFSGRAVEQYF. The CDR3 DNA reads TGTGCCAGCTCACCTTTTAGCGGGAGGGCCGTCGAGCAGTACTTC. V and J are TRBV18 and TRBJ2-7; TRBD2 aligns across 11 bases. Germline V CDR1 and CDR2: KGHSH, LQKENI. With 3 bases clipped from V and 6 bases from J, the junction kept 7 bases outside the gene matches. The CDR3 has 15 amino acids.